These T cell receptor beta chains were read from a single sample in a study of T cell repertoires in cytomegalovirus infection. TCRdb reprocessed the reads with MiXCR, giving one entry per CDR3 protein. The sample holds fewer than 250,000 distinct CDR3 sequences, 9% to 15% seen once. Specimen: PBMCs. These receptors all stem from a human donor in good health (CMV status not recorded). Some clones in this sample may be carry-over from other donors' samples. Each CDR3 is given with its conserved first and last residue. The D gene is left open where the match is weak. The size entry is marked missing in some rows and otherwise reads once, few, many or a size class.

j_call v_call clone_size d_call cdr3_aa cdr3_nt
TRBJ1-6 TRBV7-9 few . CASSPLRVGSPLHF TGTGCCAGCAGCCCCCTCAGGGTCGGATCACCCCTCCACTTT
TRBJ1-1 TRBV7-2 many . CASSLRTMNTEAFF TGTGCCAGCAGCCTAAGGACTATGAACACTGAAGCTTTCTTT
TRBJ1-3 TRBV7-6 many . CASSLDAKERGNTIYF TGTGCCAGCAGCTTAGACGCAAAGGAGAGGGGAAACACCATATATTTT
TRBJ2-7 TRBV20-1 few . CSATDGPPYEQYF TGCAGTGCTACGGACGGGCCTCCCTACGAGCAGTACTTC
TRBJ2-5 TRBV11-1 many TRBD1 CASSPGTVETQYF TGTGCCAGCAGCCCCGGGACAGTAGAGACCCAGTACTTC
TRBJ2-7 TRBV6-6 many . CASSSLQGTRNEQYF TGTGCCAGCAGTTCTCTCCAGGGAACGCGGAACGAGCAGTACTTC
TRBJ1-2 TRBV29-1 few TRBD1 CSVPQGGTNYGYTF TGCAGCGTTCCCCAAGGGGGCACCAACTATGGCTACACCTTC
TRBJ2-3 TRBV7-2 many . CASSFWNPTDTQYF TGTGCCAGCAGCTTTTGGAATCCCACAGATACGCAGTATTTT
TRBJ1-1 TRBV6-2/TRBV6-3 many TRBD1 CASSKGGQNTEAFF TGTGCCAGCAGTAAAGGGGGCCAGAACACTGAAGCTTTCTTT
TRBJ1-2 TRBV7-2 many TRBD1 CASSLDRGAGGYTF TGTGCCAGCAGCTTAGACAGGGGCGCCGGGGGCTACACCTTC
TRBJ1-5 TRBV7-6 many . CASSVTAGRAVDQPQHF TGTGCCAGCAGCGTTACGGCGGGCAGGGCGGTTGATCAGCCCCAGCATTTT
TRBJ1-2 TRBV2 many . CASSREQSYGYTF TGTGCCAGCAGTCGAGAACAGTCCTATGGCTACACCTTC
TRBJ1-4 TRBV19 many TRBD1 CASNIPNRGNEKLFF TGTGCCAGCAACATTCCAAACAGGGGGAATGAAAAACTGTTTTTT
TRBJ2-3 TRBV24-1 . TRBD2 CATSDSSGGTDTQYF TGTGCCACCAGTGATTCTAGCGGGGGCACAGATACGCAGTATTTT
TRBJ2-3 TRBV29-1 . . CSVTRDSLDTQYF TGCAGCGTTACCCGGGACTCCTTGGACACGCAGTATTTT
TRBJ1-1 TRBV28 many . CASSLTPPNTEAFF TGTGCCAGCAGTTTAACCCCCCCTAACACTGAAGCTTTCTTT
TRBJ1-4 TRBV7-9 . . CASSLGRTSVEKLFF TGTGCCAGCAGCCTAGGGAGGACATCGGTTGAAAAACTGTTTTTT
TRBJ1-1 TRBV7-2 many . CASSLDGVTFRTEAFF TGTGCCAGCAGCTTAGATGGGGTAACCTTTCGGACTGAAGCTTTCTTT
TRBJ2-5 TRBV12-3/TRBV12-4 many TRBD2 CASSELAGGPQETQYF TGTGCCAGCAGCGAACTAGCGGGAGGGCCCCAAGAGACCCAGTACTTC
TRBJ2-7 TRBV12-3/TRBV12-4 many . CASSQAGEQYF TGTGCCAGCAGCCAGGCGGGAGAGCAGTACTTC
TRBJ1-6 TRBV10-3 . TRBD1 CATGQESYNSPLHF TGTGCCACCGGACAGGAATCCTATAATTCACCCCTCCACTTT
TRBJ1-5 TRBV28 few TRBD1 CASRGGQGHQPQHF TGTGCCAGCAGGGGTGGACAGGGCCATCAGCCCCAGCATTTT
TRBJ2-3 TRBV19 many . CASSPLDRPGADTQYF TGTGCCAGTAGTCCTCTTGACCGTCCCGGGGCAGATACGCAGTATTTT
TRBJ1-5 TRBV12-3/TRBV12-4 . . CASSGLYSNQPQHF TGTGCCAGCAGCGGACTGTATAGCAATCAGCCCCAGCATTTT
TRBJ2-6 TRBV6-1 many . CASKIWQDAGANVLTF TGTGCCAGCAAGATATGGCAGGACGCTGGGGCCAACGTCCTGACTTTC
TRBJ2-5 TRBV7-6 . TRBD1 CASSSDRVGETQYF TGTGCCAGCAGCTCCGACAGGGTTGGGGAGACCCAGTACTTC
TRBJ2-2 TRBV28 many . CASGSTDTGELFF TGTGCCAGCGGATCGACTGACACCGGGGAGCTGTTTTTT
TRBJ1-1 TRBV7-2 medium-sized . CASARTANTEAFF TGTGCCAGTGCGAGGACAGCGAACACTGAAGCTTTCTTT
TRBJ1-5 TRBV6-1 many . CASRSFGGTGNQPQHF TGTGCCAGCAGATCCTTTGGGGGTACGGGCAATCAGCCCCAGCATTTT
TRBJ2-7 TRBV28 many TRBD2 CASSYTLAGDGYEQYF TGTGCCAGCAGTTATACACTAGCGGGAGACGGCTACGAGCAGTACTTC
TRBJ2-7 TRBV6-2/TRBV6-3 few . CASSYGRGFQYEQYF TGTGCCAGCAGTTACGGCCGGGGGTTTCAATACGAGCAGTACTTC
TRBJ1-1 TRBV30 many . CAWSSLGNTEAFF TGTGCCTGGTCCTCGCTCGGCAACACTGAAGCTTTCTTT
TRBJ1-2 TRBV7-3 many . CASSPSVDVRIGGYTF TGTGCCAGCAGCCCCAGCGTTGACGTCCGGATCGGTGGCTACACCTTC
TRBJ2-5 TRBV3-1 . . CASSLRGGEETQYF TGTGCCAGCAGCCTTCGTGGCGGTGAAGAGACCCAGTACTTC
TRBJ2-7 TRBV7-2 many TRBD1 CASSSRGSRNEQYF TGTGCCAGCAGCTCCAGGGGGTCCCGGAACGAGCAGTACTTC
TRBJ2-3 TRBV5-1 many . CASSLAGRAQSTDTQYF TGCGCCAGCAGCTTGGCTGGGAGAGCACAGTCCACAGATACGCAGTATTTT
TRBJ1-2 TRBV29-1 . TRBD1 CSVVGQAASNYGYTF TGCAGCGTGGTGGGACAGGCAGCCTCCAACTATGGCTACACCTTC
TRBJ2-1 TRBV20-1 . . CSASRDASSYNEQFF TGCAGTGCTAGTCGAGATGCGAGCTCCTACAATGAGCAGTTCTTC
TRBJ1-1 TRBV30 few . CAWDFGTEAFF TGTGCCTGGGACTTCGGCACTGAAGCTTTCTTT
TRBJ2-7 TRBV2 . TRBD1 CASSEQGAPYEQYF TGTGCCAGCAGTGAACAGGGGGCGCCGTACGAGCAGTACTTC
TRBJ2-7 TRBV29-1 . . CSVDVSGSYEQYF TGCAGCGTTGATGTCTCGGGATCCTACGAGCAGTACTTC
TRBJ1-1 TRBV6-1 . TRBD1 CASSALPGQRGREAFF TGTGCCAGCAGTGCCCTCCCGGGACAGAGGGGAAGGGAAGCTTTCTTT
TRBJ2-7 TRBV28 many TRBD1 CASSPIGDRGFNEQYF TGTGCCAGCAGTCCAATAGGGGACAGGGGGTTCAACGAGCAGTACTTC
TRBJ1-1 TRBV28 many . CASSSTGAFTEAFF TGTGCCAGCAGTTCGACAGGAGCTTTCACTGAAGCTTTCTTT
TRBJ2-1 TRBV30 once . CAWKGGSYNEQFF TGTGCCTGGAAGGGGGGGTCCTACAATGAGCAGTTCTTC
TRBJ2-3 TRBV7-2 many TRBD2 CASSRRTSGGANTDTQYF TGTGCCAGCAGCCGACGGACTAGCGGGGGGGCTAACACAGATACGCAGTATTTT
TRBJ2-7 TRBV7-9 many TRBD2 CASSRRGTSGRSTYEQYF TGTGCCAGCAGCCGACGCGGGACTAGCGGGAGGTCGACCTACGAGCAGTACTTC
TRBJ2-3 TRBV12-3/TRBV12-4 few TRBD2 CASSLQRGGEDTQYF TGTGCCAGCAGTTTACAGCGGGGGGGCGAAGATACGCAGTATTTT
TRBJ1-1 TRBV12-3/TRBV12-4 few . CASSGILNTEAFF TGTGCCAGCAGTGGGATACTGAACACTGAAGCTTTCTTT
TRBJ1-5 TRBV5-1 many . CASSDGGLGNQPQHF TGCGCCAGCAGCGACGGGGGGCTGGGCAATCAGCCCCAGCATTTT
TRBJ2-7 TRBV5-6 . TRBD2 CANSAGLATYEQYF TGTGCCAACAGCGCGGGACTAGCGACGTACGAGCAGTACTTC
TRBJ2-7 TRBV2 many TRBD1 CASSRTGQDHYEQYF TGTGCCAGCAGTCGAACGGGACAGGATCACTACGAGCAGTACTTC
TRBJ2-1 TRBV28 many TRBD2 CASRREDHNEQFF TGTGCCAGCAGGCGGGAGGACCACAATGAGCAGTTCTTC
TRBJ1-3 TRBV28 few . CASSLTSGLAGNTIYF TGTGCCAGCAGTTTAACCTCCGGGTTAGCTGGAAACACCATATATTTT
TRBJ2-1 TRBV9 . TRBD2 CASSERRAGGGYEQFF TGTGCCAGCAGCGAGAGAAGGGCGGGGGGCGGGTATGAGCAGTTCTTC
TRBJ2-3 TRBV6-5 . . CASSATGKDTQYF TGTGCCAGCAGTGCAACAGGGAAAGATACGCAGTATTTT
TRBJ2-5 TRBV7-2 many . CASSPVRGSEETQYF TGTGCCAGCAGCCCCGTGAGAGGCTCTGAAGAGACCCAGTACTTC
TRBJ1-2 TRBV7-9 many TRBD1 CASSRDRGTYGYTF TGTGCCAGCAGCCGGGACAGGGGCACCTATGGCTACACCTTC
TRBJ2-3 TRBV7-2 many . CASSFRLGETDTQYF TGTGCCAGCAGCTTTCGTCTAGGAGAGACAGATACGCAGTATTTT
TRBJ1-1 TRBV6-6 . TRBD1 CASSRNRGNTEAFF TGTGCCAGCAGTAGAAACAGGGGGAACACTGAAGCTTTCTTT